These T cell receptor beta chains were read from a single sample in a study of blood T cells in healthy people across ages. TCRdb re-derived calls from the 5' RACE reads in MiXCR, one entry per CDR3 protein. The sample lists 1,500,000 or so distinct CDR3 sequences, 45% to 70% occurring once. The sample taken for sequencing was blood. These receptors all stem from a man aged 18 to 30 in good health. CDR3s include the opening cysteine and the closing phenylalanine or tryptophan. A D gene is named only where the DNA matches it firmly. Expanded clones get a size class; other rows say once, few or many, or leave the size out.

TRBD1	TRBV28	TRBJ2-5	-	CASSLMRQGQETQYF	TGTGCCAGCAGCCTTATGCGACAGGGGCAAGAGACCCAGTACTTC
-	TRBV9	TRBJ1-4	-	CAGSVDGKVGEKLFF	TGTGCCGGCAGCGTAGACGGGAAGGTTGGTGAAAAACTGTTTTTT
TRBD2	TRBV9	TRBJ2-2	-	CASSGTSGRSGELFF	TGTGCCAGCAGCGGGACTAGCGGGAGATCCGGGGAGCTGTTTTTT
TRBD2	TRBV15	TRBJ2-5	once	CATTRTSGRETQYF	TGTGCCACCACCAGGACTAGCGGGAGGGAGACCCAGTACTTC
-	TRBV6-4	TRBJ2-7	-	CATYGREQYF	TGTGCCACCTACGGGAGAGAGCAGTACTTC
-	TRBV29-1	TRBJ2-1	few	CGQRTYNEQFF	TGCGGGCAGCGGACCTACAATGAGCAGTTCTTC
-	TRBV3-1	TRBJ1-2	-	CASSQDRGPASRGYTF	TGTGCCAGCAGCCAAGATCGGGGGCCCGCAAGTAGGGGCTACACCTTC
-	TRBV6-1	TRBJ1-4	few	CASSRDPGEKLFF	TGTGCCAGCAGTCGGGACCCCGGCGAAAAACTGTTTTTT
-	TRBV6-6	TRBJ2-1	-	CASSYSLGLNEQFF	TGTGCCAGCAGTTACTCGTTAGGGTTGAATGAGCAGTTCTTC
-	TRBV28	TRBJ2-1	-	CASSMRAGGGHNEQFF	TGTGCCAGCAGTATGCGGGCGGGCGGGGGCCACAATGAGCAGTTCTTC